Below, one T cell receptor beta chain is given with its context. What it binds is not known. Healthy individuals who donated bone marrow served as the donors. The sample is drawn from a study of cytomegalovirus exposure and HLA in healthy donors. Regarding the study as a whole: Within an earlier analysis, most TCR beta V segments proved productive either about 87% or about 30% of the time. Altogether, about 160 TCR beta chains were recorded as cytomegalovirus-associated. Generally TCR sequences proved uncommon, though certain public TCRs appeared in numerous donors.

60 Vbeta and 13 Jbeta primers were used in PCR. Profiled with immunoSEQ multiplex PCR; TCRdb holds only in-frame clones, not every one. This sample yields 220,000 or so clones, of which about 74% are seen a single time; roughly 2% belongs to the top ten. This clonotype was obtained from a woman aged 25 to 39 in good health and CMV-seronegative. The sequencing sample was made of PBMCs.

The CDR3, as DNA: TGTGCCAGCAGTGAATCCCCACAGGGTCGCACCGGGGAGCTGTTTTTT. Translating gives CASSESPQGRTGELFF. The chain employs TRBV25-1 and TRBJ2-2, with a possible D match to TRBD1 (6 bases). The V and J ends lost 1 base and 4 bases respectively, with 13 bases between them. There are 16 residues in the CDR3. In germline, CDR1 is MGHDK, CDR2 SYGVNS.